This TCR beta chain was captured in a study of T cells expressing NK-cell markers. Study at large: It was sorted CD3+CD56+NKG2C+, CD3+CD56+NKG2C- and CD3+CD56-NKG2C+ T cells that supplied the TCR beta repertoires. The study sequenced eight donors, seven HCMV-seropositive and one seronegative.

Study results and limitations: The leading position in the CD3+CD56-NKG2C+ fraction of several donors also went to these clonotypes. In a group of 5 or 6 donors, dominant NKG2C+ clonotypes represented about 1.0-7.5% of CD8+ T cells.

A note on this clonotype: Its antigen is currently unknown.

The V gene's germline CDR1 is MNHEY and CDR2 SMNVEV (reference sequence). CDR3 length equals 15 residues. After re-calling the 5' RACE reads, TCRdb lists one entry per CDR3 protein, DNA absent. This table holds tens of thousands of distinct CDR3 sequences. This rearrangement joins TRBV27 to TRBJ1-2. This clonotype originated in a woman aged 18-70 years in good health. Material for sequencing was blood T cells: a sorted CD56 or NKG2C T cell subset, CD4+ or CD8+ T cells, or bulk PBMC T cells (not recorded which). The CDR3 sequence: CASSLKGSFNYGYTF.